Described below is a single TCR beta chain sequence and its context. The data stem from a study of cytomegalovirus exposure and HLA in healthy donors. This CDR3 spans 12 amino acids. Trimming took 5 bases from V and 8 from J, leaving 12 bases between them. Looked up from germline, CDR1 is MNHEY and CDR2 is SVGAGI. The PCR was carried out with 60 Vbeta primers and 13 Jbeta primers. Profiling relied on immunoSEQ multiplex PCR, and the TCRdb table lists in-frame clones only, not all of them. In the table there are 75,000 or so clones, 65% to 80% of which are singletons. The TCR comes from a middle-aged man in good health and CMV-seropositive. The chain employs TRBV6-5 and TRBJ1-2; D may be TRBD1 (5 bases). The specimen was PBMCs. DNA for the CDR3: TGTGCCAGCAGTAAGCAGGGATGGGGCTACACCTTC. This encodes CASSKQGWGYTF.